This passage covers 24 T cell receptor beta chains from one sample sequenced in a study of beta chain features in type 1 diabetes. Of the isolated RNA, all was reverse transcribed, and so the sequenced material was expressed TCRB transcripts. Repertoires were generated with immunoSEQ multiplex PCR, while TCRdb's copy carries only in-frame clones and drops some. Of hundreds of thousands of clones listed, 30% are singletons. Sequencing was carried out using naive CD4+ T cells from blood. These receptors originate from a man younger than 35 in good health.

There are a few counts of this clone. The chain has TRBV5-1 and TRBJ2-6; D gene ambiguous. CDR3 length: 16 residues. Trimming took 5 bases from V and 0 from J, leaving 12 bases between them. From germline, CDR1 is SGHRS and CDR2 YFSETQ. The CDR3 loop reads CASSSTTSSGANVLTF. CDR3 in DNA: TGCGCCAGCAGTTCCACCACCAGCTCTGGGGCCAACGTCCTGACTTTC.

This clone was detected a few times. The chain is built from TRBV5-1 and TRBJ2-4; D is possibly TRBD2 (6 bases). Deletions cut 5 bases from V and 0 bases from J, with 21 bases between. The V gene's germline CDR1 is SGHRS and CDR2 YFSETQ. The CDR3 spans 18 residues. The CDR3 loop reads CASRQLASIDIAKNIQYF. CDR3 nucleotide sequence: TGCGCCAGCAGACAACTAGCCTCGATTGATATAGCCAAAAACATTCAGTACTTC.

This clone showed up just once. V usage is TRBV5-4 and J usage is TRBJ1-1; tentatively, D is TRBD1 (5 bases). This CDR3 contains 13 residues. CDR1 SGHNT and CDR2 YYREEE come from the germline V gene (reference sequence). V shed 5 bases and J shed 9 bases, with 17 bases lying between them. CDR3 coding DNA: TGTGCCAGCAGTAGGGGTTTCGGTCCCCAAGCTTTCTTT. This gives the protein CASSRGFGPQAFF.

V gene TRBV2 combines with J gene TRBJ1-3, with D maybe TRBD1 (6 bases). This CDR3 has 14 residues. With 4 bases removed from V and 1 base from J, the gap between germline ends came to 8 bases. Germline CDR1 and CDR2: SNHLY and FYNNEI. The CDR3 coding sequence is TGTGCCAGCAGTGTACAGGGTTCTGGAAACACCATATATTTT. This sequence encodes CASSVQGSGNTIYF.

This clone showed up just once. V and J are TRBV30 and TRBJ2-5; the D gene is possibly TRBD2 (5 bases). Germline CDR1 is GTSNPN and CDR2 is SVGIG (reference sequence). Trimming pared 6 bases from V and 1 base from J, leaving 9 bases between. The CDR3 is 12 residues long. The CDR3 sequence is CACEGTQETQYF. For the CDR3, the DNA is TGTGCCTGCGAGGGAACCCAAGAGACCCAGTACTTC.

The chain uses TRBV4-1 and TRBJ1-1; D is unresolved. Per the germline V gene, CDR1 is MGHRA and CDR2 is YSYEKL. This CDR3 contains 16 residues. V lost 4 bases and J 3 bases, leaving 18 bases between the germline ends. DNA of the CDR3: TGCGCCAGCAGCCCCCCTTACATAGAACGGGACACTGAAGCTTTCTTT. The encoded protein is CASSPPYIERDTEAFF.

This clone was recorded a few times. In DNA form, the CDR3 reads TGTGCCAGCAGCTTCGCGGGACTTCCCTACGAGCAGTACTTC. Protein sequence: CASSFAGLPYEQYF. This sequence joins TRBV9 and TRBJ2-7, with a possible D match to TRBD2 (6 bases). V lost 4 bases to trimming and J lost 2 bases, with 13 bases between them. Looked up from germline, CDR1 is SGDLS and CDR2 is YYNGEE. The CDR3 covers 14 residues.

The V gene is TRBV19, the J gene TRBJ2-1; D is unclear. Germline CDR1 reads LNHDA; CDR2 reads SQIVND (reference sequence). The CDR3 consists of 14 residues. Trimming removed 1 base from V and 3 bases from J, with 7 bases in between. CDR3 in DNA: TGTGCCAGTAGTATAGCGGTCAACTACAATGAGCAGTTCTTC. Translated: CASSIAVNYNEQFF.

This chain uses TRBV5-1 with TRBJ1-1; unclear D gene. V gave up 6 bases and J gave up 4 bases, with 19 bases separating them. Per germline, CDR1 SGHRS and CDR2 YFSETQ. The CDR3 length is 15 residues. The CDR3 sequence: CASILGVGWATEAFF. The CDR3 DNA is TGCGCCAGCATCCTCGGAGTGGGGTGGGCCACTGAAGCTTTCTTT.

This CDR3 reads CASSLGTSGGYTQYF. CDR3 coding DNA: TGTGCCAGCAGCCTGGGGACTAGCGGAGGGTATACGCAGTATTTT. This chain links TRBV11-2 with TRBJ2-3, with 11 nucleotides matching TRBD2. The CDR3 is 15 residues long. CDR1 is SGHAT, CDR2 FQNNGV, per germline. V lost 5 bases and J lost 7; bases outside the gene matches: 8.

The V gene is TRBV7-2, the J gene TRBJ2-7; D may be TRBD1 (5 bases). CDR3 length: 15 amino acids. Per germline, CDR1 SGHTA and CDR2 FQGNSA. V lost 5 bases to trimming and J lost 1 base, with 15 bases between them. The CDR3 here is CASSADRSPSYEQYF. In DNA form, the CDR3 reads TGTGCCAGCAGCGCCGACAGATCACCTTCCTACGAGCAGTACTTC.

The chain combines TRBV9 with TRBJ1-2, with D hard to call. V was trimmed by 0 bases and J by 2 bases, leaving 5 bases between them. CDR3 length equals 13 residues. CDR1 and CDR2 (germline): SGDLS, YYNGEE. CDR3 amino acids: CASSVGGNYGYTF. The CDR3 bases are TGTGCCAGCAGCGTAGGCGGAAACTATGGCTACACCTTC.

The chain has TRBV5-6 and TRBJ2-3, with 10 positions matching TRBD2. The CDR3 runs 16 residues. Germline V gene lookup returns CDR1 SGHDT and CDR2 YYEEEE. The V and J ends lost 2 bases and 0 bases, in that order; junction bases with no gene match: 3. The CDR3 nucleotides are TGTGCCAGCAGCTTCGGACTAGCGGTTAGCACAGATACGCAGTATTTT. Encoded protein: CASSFGLAVSTDTQYF.

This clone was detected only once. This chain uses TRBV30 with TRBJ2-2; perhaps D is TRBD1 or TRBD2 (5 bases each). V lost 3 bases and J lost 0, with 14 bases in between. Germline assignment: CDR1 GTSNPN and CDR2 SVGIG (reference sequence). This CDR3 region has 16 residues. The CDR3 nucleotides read TGTGCCTGGAGCAAAAACGAGGGGCCGAACACCGGGGAGCTGTTTTTT. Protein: CAWSKNEGPNTGELFF.

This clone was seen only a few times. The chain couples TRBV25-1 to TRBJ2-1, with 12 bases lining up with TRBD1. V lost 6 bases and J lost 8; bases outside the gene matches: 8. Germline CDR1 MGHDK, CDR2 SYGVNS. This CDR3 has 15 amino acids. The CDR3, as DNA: TGTGCCAGCAGAAGAACGGGACAGGGGGCCTATGAGCAGTTCTTC. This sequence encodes CASRRTGQGAYEQFF.

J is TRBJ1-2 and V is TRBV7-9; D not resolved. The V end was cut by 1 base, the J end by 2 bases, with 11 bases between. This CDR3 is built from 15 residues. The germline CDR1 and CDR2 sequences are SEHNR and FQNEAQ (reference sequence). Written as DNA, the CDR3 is TGTGCCAGCAGCTTAGTCCTCGGCCCAAACTATGGCTACACCTTC. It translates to CASSLVLGPNYGYTF.

The CDR3 DNA sequence: TGTGCCAGCAGCGCCTATAGCGGGAGCTCCTACGAGCAGTACTTC. It is translated as CASSAYSGSSYEQYF. The chain employs TRBV4-2 and TRBJ2-7; 9 nucleotides match TRBD2. The V segment lost 5 bases and the J segment 0 bases; nucleotides outside the gene matches: 5. Germline V gene lookup returns CDR1 LGHNA and CDR2 YNFKEQ. The CDR3 contains 15 residues.

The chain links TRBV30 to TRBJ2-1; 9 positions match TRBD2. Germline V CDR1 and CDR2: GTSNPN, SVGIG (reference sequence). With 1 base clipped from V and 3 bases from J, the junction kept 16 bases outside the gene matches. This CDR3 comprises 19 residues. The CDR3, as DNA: TGTGCCTGGAGTGACGCTGGCGGGAGGGCCCGGGGGGACTACAATGAGCAGTTCTTC. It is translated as CAWSDAGGRARGDYNEQFF.

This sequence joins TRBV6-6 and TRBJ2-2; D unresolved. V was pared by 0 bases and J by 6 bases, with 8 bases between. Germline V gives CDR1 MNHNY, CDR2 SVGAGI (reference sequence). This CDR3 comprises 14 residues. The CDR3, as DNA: TGTGCCAGCAGTTACTCGATTGTCGCCGGGGAGCTGTTTTTT. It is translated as CASSYSIVAGELFF.

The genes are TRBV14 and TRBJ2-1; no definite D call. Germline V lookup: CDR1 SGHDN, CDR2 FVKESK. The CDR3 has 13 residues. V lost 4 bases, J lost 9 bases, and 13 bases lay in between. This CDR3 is CASSPRVDGEQFF. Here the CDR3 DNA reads TGTGCCAGCAGCCCCCGGGTTGACGGTGAGCAGTTCTTC.

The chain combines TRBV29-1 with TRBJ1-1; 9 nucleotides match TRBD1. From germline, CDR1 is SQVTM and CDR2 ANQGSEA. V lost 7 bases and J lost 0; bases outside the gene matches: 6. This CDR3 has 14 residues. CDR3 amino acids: CSAGQGRMNTEAFF. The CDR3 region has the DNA TGCAGCGCCGGACAGGGGAGAATGAACACTGAAGCTTTCTTT.

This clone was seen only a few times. In DNA, the CDR3 is TGTGCCAGCAGCTTAATAGCGGGAGTCCCCCCTGAGCAGTTCTTC. Its protein is CASSLIAGVPPEQFF. V is TRBV7-9 and J is TRBJ2-1; 9 bases fit TRBD2. In germline, CDR1 is SEHNR, CDR2 FQNEAQ (reference sequence). This CDR3 is built from 15 residues. The trim removed 2 bases at V and 9 bases at J, leaving 8 bases unmatched.

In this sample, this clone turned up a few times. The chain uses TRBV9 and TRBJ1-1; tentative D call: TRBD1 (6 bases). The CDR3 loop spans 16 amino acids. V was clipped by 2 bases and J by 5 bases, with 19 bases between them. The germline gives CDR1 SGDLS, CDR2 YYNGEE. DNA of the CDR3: TGTGCCAGCAGCGTCTCACGGCACAGGGCAGGGACTGAAGCTTTCTTT. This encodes CASSVSRHRAGTEAFF. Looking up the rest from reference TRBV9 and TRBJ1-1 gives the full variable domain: DSGVTQTPKHLITATGQRVTLRCSPRSGDLSVYWYQQSLDQGLQFLIQYYNGEERAKGNILERFSAQQFPDLHSELNLSSLELGDSALYFCASSVSRHRAGTEAFFGQGTRLTVV.

CDR3 sequence (DNA): TGTGCCTGGAAGAGGAGGGACAGACCCTACGAGCAGTACTTC. As protein: CAWKRRDRPYEQYF. V and J are TRBV30 and TRBJ2-7; tentatively, D is TRBD1 (7 bases). The CDR3 extends over 14 amino acids. The germline V gene encodes CDR1 GTSNPN and CDR2 SVGIG (reference sequence). V was cut by 4 bases and J by 2 bases, with 15 bases left in between.